This T cell receptor beta chain was captured in a study of blood T cell repertoires in COVID-19. Study as a whole: COVID-19 samples collected from the United States, Italy and Spain covered acute and convalescent phases.

This CDR3 is built from 17 residues. V lost 0 bases, J lost 4 bases, and 18 bases lay in between. Germline V CDR1 and CDR2: SGHDN, FVKESK. Original analysis: Nucleated cell counts were estimated from reference gene primer amplification. The repertoire was sequenced with immunoSEQ multiplex PCR; TCRdb's copy has only in-frame clones and lacks some. That table supplies the V and J calls and clone size; D and trimming were determined from the DNA. The table shows around 340,000 clones, with around 90% occurring only once. The sample taken for sequencing was peripheral blood. The sequence came from a woman aged 55-69 years with COVID-19, enrolled during active disease. V and J are TRBV14 and TRBJ1-1; D might be TRBD1 (5 bases). DNA of the CDR3: TGTGCCAGCAGCCAAGAGAAGGCAGGGAGGTGGAGCACTGAAGCTTTCTTT. It translates to CASSQEKAGRWSTEAFF.